Presented here are 24 T cell receptor beta chains from one specimen sequenced in a study of blood T cell repertoires in COVID-19. Measured with immunoSEQ multiplex PCR; TCRdb has only the in-frame clones, and not every one. The sample carries about 200,000 clones, roughly 83% recorded once. The sequenced sample consisted of PBMCs or T cells enriched from blood (not recorded which). The receptors shown here come from a man aged 40-49 years with acute COVID-19.

On this clone itself: The sample contains more than one DNA sequence encoding this CDR3. This rearrangement joins TRBV30 to TRBJ1-1; D is undetermined. V dropped 5 bases and J dropped 0 bases, with 7 bases sitting between them. Per the germline V gene, CDR1 is GTSNPN and CDR2 is SVGIG (reference sequence). This CDR3 is built from 12 residues. In DNA form, the CDR3 reads TGTGCCTGGTCGAGATTGAACACTGAAGCTTTCTTT. Protein sequence: CAWSRLNTEAFF.

The rearrangement links TRBV4-2 to TRBJ1-5; 8 bases map to TRBD1. The CDR3 loop spans 15 amino acids. V dropped 4 bases and J dropped 4; count of bases not matched to a gene: 6. Germline V CDR1 and CDR2: LGHNA, YNFKEQ. Written as DNA, the CDR3 is TGTGCCAGCAGCCCTCGGACAGGGTTTAATCAGCCCCAGCATTTT. Translating gives CASSPRTGFNQPQHF.

This clone has just one count. The chain has TRBV30 and TRBJ2-7; possible D gene TRBD1, 5 bases. The germline V gene has CDR1 GTSNPN and CDR2 SVGIG (reference sequence). Between the trimmed V and J ends, which lost 2 bases and 1 base, there was a span of 9 bases. The CDR3 loop spans 13 amino acids. The CDR3 DNA follows: TGTGCCTGGAGTCATGACAGTTCCTACGAGCAGTACTTC. It is translated as CAWSHDSSYEQYF. Full variable domain (outside the CDR3, taken from reference TRBV30 and TRBJ2-7): SQTIHQWPATLVQPVGSPLSLECTVEGTSNPNLYWYRQAAGRGLQLLFYSVGIGQISSEVPQNLSASRPQDRQFILSSKKLLLSDSGFYLCAWSHDSSYEQYFGPGTRLTVT.

The CDR3 here is CSVPTGTGPRGGYTF. CDR3 DNA sequence: TGCAGCGTCCCAACAGGGACGGGTCCACGAGGGGGCTACACCTTC. This sequence joins TRBV29-1 and TRBJ1-2; maybe TRBD1 (6 bases). Germline V gene data show CDR1 as SQVTM and CDR2 as ANQGSEA. V was cut by 6 bases and J by 8 bases, with 25 bases left in between. The CDR3 is made up of 15 amino acids.

This chain joins TRBV5-4 and TRBJ1-6; tentatively, D is TRBD1 (6 bases). Trimming left V 6 bases short and J 7 bases short, with 20 bases between. The CDR3 runs to 16 residues. Per germline, CDR1 SGHNT and CDR2 YYREEE (reference sequence). CDR3 nucleotides: TGTGCCAGCACTACGGGCAAGACAGGATACAATTCACCCCTCCACTTT. Its translation is CASTTGKTGYNSPLHF.

The CDR3 region is CASSESDRVNQPQHF. The CDR3 bases are TGTGCCAGCAGCGAAAGTGACAGGGTCAATCAGCCCCAGCATTTT. V is TRBV25-1 and J is TRBJ1-5, with 7 bases matching TRBD1. This CDR3 is built from 15 residues. Looked up from germline, CDR1 is MGHDK and CDR2 is SYGVNS. The V segment lost 6 bases and the J segment 3 bases; nucleotides outside the gene matches: 8. The whole variable domain, remainder taken from reference TRBV25-1 and TRBJ1-5, is EADIYQTPRYLVIGTGKKITLECSQTMGHDKMYWYQQDPGMELHLIHYSYGVNSTEKGDLSSESTVSRIRTEHFPLTLESARPSHTSQYLCASSESDRVNQPQHFGDGTRLSIL.

For the CDR3, the DNA is TGTGCCAGCAGTGGGAATCCCCGGGGAAATGGCTACACCTTC. Protein product: CASSGNPRGNGYTF. The rearrangement uses TRBV28 and TRBJ1-2, with unresolved D. This CDR3 has 14 residues. Germline-derived CDR1 and CDR2 are MDHEN and SYDVKM. Between the trimmed V and J ends, which lost 5 bases and 6 bases, there was a span of 16 bases.

In this sample, this clone turned up once. The chain recombines TRBV2 with TRBJ2-2, with a possible D match to TRBD1 (5 bases). The CDR3 totals 15 residues. V was shortened by 5 bases and J by 2 bases, with 12 bases between the two germline ends. Germline CDR1 and CDR2: SNHLY and FYNNEI. The CDR3 bases are TGTGCCAGCAGTCTGACAGAGGCTAACACCGGGGAGCTGTTTTTT. This codes for CASSLTEANTGELFF.

The CDR3 loop reads CASSHPAGGNTEAFF. The CDR3 DNA reads TGCGCCAGCAGCCACCCCGCAGGGGGGAACACTGAAGCTTTCTTT. The rearrangement links TRBV4-1 to TRBJ1-1; 7 nucleotides line up with TRBD1. The CDR3 extends over 15 amino acids. The germline CDR1 and CDR2 sequences are MGHRA and YSYEKL. Unmatched junction bases numbered 5, after V lost 3 bases and J lost 1 base.

Only a few counts were recorded for this clone. The chain carries TRBV7-2 and TRBJ1-1; 12 positions match TRBD1. CDR3 length: 14 residues. V trimming: 3 bases; J trimming: 8 bases; junction bases outside the gene matches: 4. Germline V gene lookup returns CDR1 SGHTA and CDR2 FQGNSA. The CDR3 sequence: CASSFRDRGREAFF. For the CDR3, the DNA is TGTGCCAGCAGCTTCCGGGACAGGGGGCGAGAAGCTTTCTTT.

The chain combines TRBV25-1 with TRBJ1-4, with 8 bases aligning to TRBD1. This CDR3 has 12 residues. Germline V CDR1 and CDR2: MGHDK, SYGVNS. J was trimmed by 11 bases and V by 6 bases; bases with no gene match: 5. The CDR3, as DNA: TGTGCCAGCAGGGGACAGGAGGAGAAACTGTTTTTT. Amino acid sequence: CASRGQEEKLFF.

V and J are TRBV6-5 and TRBJ2-2, with D possibly being TRBD2 (6 bases). CDR3 length: 15 residues. V was cut by 8 bases and J by 5 bases, with 18 bases left in between. Germline values: CDR1 MNHEY, CDR2 SVGAGI. The chain's CDR3 is CASLRDSPLTGELFF. CDR3 nucleotide sequence: TGTGCCAGCCTCCGGGACTCACCTCTTACCGGGGAGCTGTTTTTT.

This chain links TRBV18 with TRBJ2-7, with a tentative D call TRBD2 (6 bases). The CDR3 has 14 residues. The germline V gene encodes CDR1 KGHSH and CDR2 LQKENI. With 8 bases removed from V and 6 bases from J, the gap between germline ends came to 20 bases. The CDR3: CASGTGSGGGEQYF. CDR3 sequence (DNA): TGTGCCAGCGGAACCGGGTCCGGGGGAGGCGAGCAGTACTTC.

This clone has a handful of counts. The chain recombines TRBV7-9 with TRBJ1-2; D unresolved. Between the trimmed V and J ends, which lost 3 bases and 5 bases, there was a span of 7 bases. The CDR3 runs 12 residues. Germline CDR1 SEHNR, CDR2 FQNEAQ (reference sequence). In nucleotides, the CDR3 is TGTGCCAGCAGCTTGATGGAGTATGGCTACACCTTC. Protein: CASSLMEYGYTF.

The rearrangement links TRBV20-1 to TRBJ2-5, with D hard to call. This CDR3 spans 10 amino acids. CDR1 DFQATT and CDR2 SNEGSKA come from the germline V gene (reference sequence). V lost 7 bases and J lost 12, with 15 bases in between. CDR3 sequence (DNA): TGCAGTGTATCTGGGCCTAATAAGTACTTC. It codes for CSVSGPNKYF.

This clone was seen only a few times. The genes are TRBV10-3 and TRBJ1-1; a possible D gene is TRBD1 (6 bases). From germline, CDR1 is ENHRY and CDR2 SYGVKD. V lost 8 bases and J 1 base, leaving 11 bases between the germline ends. The CDR3 contains 13 residues. Here the CDR3 reads CAICDRTNTEAFF. Here the CDR3 DNA reads TGTGCCATCTGCGACAGGACGAACACTGAAGCTTTCTTT.

J is TRBJ1-2 and V is TRBV30; D not resolved. Looked up from germline, CDR1 is GTSNPN and CDR2 is SVGIG (reference sequence). V gave up 3 bases and J gave up 2 bases, with 10 bases separating them. The CDR3 sequence is 13 residues long. CDR3 sequence (DNA): TGTGCCTGGAGGCGGGAGGGAAACTATGGCTACACCTTC. Encoded protein: CAWRREGNYGYTF.

V and J are TRBV5-1 and TRBJ2-3, with D possibly TRBD1 on 6 matching bases. Per the germline V gene, CDR1 is SGHRS and CDR2 is YFSETQ. The CDR3 has 14 amino acids. V lost 3 bases, J lost 5 bases, and 13 bases lay in between. CDR3 nucleotide sequence: TGCGCCAGCAGCTCTTCAGGGGTGGAAGATACGCAGTATTTT. This encodes CASSSSGVEDTQYF.

V is TRBV6-6 and J is TRBJ2-7; 13 nucleotides align to TRBD2. Germline V gene lookup returns CDR1 MNHNY and CDR2 SVGAGI (reference sequence). With V trimmed by 5 bases and J by 4 bases, 8 bases remained unmatched. The CDR3 consists of 16 residues. The CDR3 DNA is TGTGCCAGCAGTCGAGGGACTAGCGGGATCGAGTACGAGCAGTACTTC. Translated: CASSRGTSGIEYEQYF.

The J gene is TRBJ2-7, the V gene TRBV18, with TRBD2 as a possible D gene (5 bases). This CDR3 is built from 15 residues. Germline V gene data show CDR1 as KGHSH and CDR2 as LQKENI. V was trimmed by 3 bases and J by 9 bases, leaving 21 bases between them. This chain's CDR3 is CASSPGVSDGKGQYF. The CDR3, as DNA: TGTGCCAGCTCACCCGGGGTCTCTGATGGGAAGGGGCAGTACTTC. Complete variable domain (other parts from reference TRBV18 and TRBJ2-7): NAGVMQNPRHLVRRRGQEARLRCSPMKGHSHVYWYRQLPEEGLKFMVYLQKENIIDESGMPKERFSAEFPKEGPSILRIQQVVRGDSAAYFCASSPGVSDGKGQYFGPGTRLTVT.

The chain has TRBV12-3 or TRBV12-4 and TRBJ2-3; TRBD2 is a possible D gene (6 bases). This CDR3 is built from 13 residues. Trimming left V 3 bases short and J 4 bases short, with 8 bases between. The CDR3 loop reads CASSFSGADTQYF. The CDR3 nucleotides are TGTGCCAGCAGTTTTTCGGGGGCAGATACGCAGTATTTT.

The chain has TRBV15 and TRBJ2-1; the match to TRBD2 covers 11 bases. The CDR3 is 19 amino acids. Losses at the gene ends were 0 bases for V and 5 bases for J; bases not matched to a gene: 12. CDR1 and CDR2 from the germline V gene are LNHNV and YYDKDF (reference sequence). The CDR3 here is CATSRDPFSGTSGNNEQFF. The CDR3 nucleotides are TGTGCCACCAGCAGAGATCCGTTTTCCGGGACTAGCGGCAACAATGAGCAGTTCTTC.

The gene calls are TRBV15 and TRBJ2-3; the match to TRBD2 covers 10 bases. Trimming cost V 1 base and J 6 bases; bases outside gene matches: 10. Germline V lookup: CDR1 LNHNV, CDR2 YYDKDF (reference sequence). The CDR3 is 17 residues long. CDR3 nucleotides: TGTGCCACCAGCAGAGGACTAGCGGGTACGGTGGGTGATACGCAGTATTTT. Protein sequence: CATSRGLAGTVGDTQYF.

In this sample, this clone turned up once. The chain recombines TRBV7-9 with TRBJ2-7, with D possibly matching TRBD2 (7 bases). V was cut by 8 bases and J by 2 bases, with 13 bases left in between. The germline V gene has CDR1 SEHNR and CDR2 FQNEAQ (reference sequence). The CDR3 sequence is 13 residues long. The CDR3 region is CASDPGGPYEQYF. CDR3 nucleotides: TGTGCCAGCGACCCCGGGGGGCCCTACGAGCAGTACTTC.